This T cell receptor beta chain was found in a study of blood T cell repertoires in COVID-19. Study-wide context: Acute-phase and convalescent COVID-19 samples originated in the United States, Italy and Spain. PBMCs, B-cell-depleted T cells, or T cells provided the cDNA or gDNA that made up the material.

Original handling: It was from reference gene primer amplification that nucleated cell counts were estimated. The table came from immunoSEQ multiplex PCR; TCRdb's copy has only in-frame clones and leaves some out. V and J calls and clone size follow that table, whereas D and trimming were derived from the DNA. The table lists under 250,000 clones, just under 85% of them singletons. Germline CDR1 reads SGDLS; CDR2 reads YYNGEE. The CDR3 sequence is 15 residues long. V shed 4 bases and J 1 base; nucleotides not matched to a gene: 4. Details on this clone: Other DNA variants within this sample encode the same CDR3.

This chain joins TRBV9 and TRBJ2-2, with 7 bases that match TRBD1. The TCR originated in a woman aged 60 to 75 with active or convalescent COVID-19. The sequencing sample was made of peripheral blood. The CDR3 here is CASSPRQGNTGELFF. CDR3 bases: TGTGCCAGCAGCCCAAGACAGGGGAACACCGGGGAGCTGTTTTTT.